This is a list of T cell receptor beta chains from one sample in a study of identical twins. MiXCR, run by TCRdb on the 5' RACE reads, gives a single entry per CDR3 protein. Of more than 650,000 distinct CDR3 sequences in the sample, around 6% are singletons; the top ten hold under 2%. Specimen: naive T cells sorted from blood. The receptors were sampled from a man younger than 30 in good health. CDR3s include the opening cysteine and the closing phenylalanine or tryptophan. The order of the fields is CDR3 length, V gene, CDR3 protein.

>15|TRBV20-1
CSAALLAASYNEQFF
>15|TRBV7-2
CASSLGSTVSDTQYF
>14|TRBV7-9
CASSLVTGRNEQFF
>14|TRBV7-8
CASSLAHRSYEQYF
>17|TRBV24-1
CATSDFRGSGSYNEQFF
>18|TRBV4-1
CASSQDILAGGGTDTQYF
>13|TRBV5-6
CASSYNWALEQFF
>13|TRBV12-3/TRBV12-4
CASGMGFLYGYTF
>13|TRBV20-1
CSARIAGSQPQHF
>17|TRBV20-1
CSAYPGQGGGGANVLTF
>14|TRBV6-5
CASSYGTSSGELFF
>13|TRBV12-3/TRBV12-4
CASTPTGVQPQHF
>15|TRBV13
CASSHTSGAYNEQFF
>13|TRBV20-1
CSAGTSGRVGQYF
>15|TRBV15
CATSRGPLNTGELFF
>15|TRBV18
CASSPGHVKTGELFF
>15|TRBV12-3/TRBV12-4
CASSLGQGVTGELFF
>15|TRBV4-1
CASSGVWGGRETQYF
>13|TRBV24-1
CATSDRRGAEAFF
>14|TRBV7-2
CTSSLVEGGDTQYF
>15|TRBV12-3/TRBV12-4
CASNDYPPDTDTQYF
>14|TRBV7-2
CASSLWQIKDTQYF
>15|TRBV9
CASSVGPSPGKEQYF